This T cell receptor (beta chain) was identified during a study of blood T cell repertoires in COVID-19. With V trimmed by 4 bases and J by 1 base, 10 bases remained unmatched. Per the germline V gene, CDR1 is SGHNT and CDR2 is YYREEE (reference sequence). This CDR3 contains 16 residues. Authors' data handling: Amplification with reference gene primers provided the estimates of nucleated cell counts. Produced via immunoSEQ multiplex PCR; TCRdb's table is partial and in-frame only. V and J calls and clone size come straight from that table; D and trimming were deduced from the DNA. The table lists 110,000 to 150,000 clones, 78% of them singletons.

Sample: PBMCs or T cells enriched from blood (not recorded which). The chain couples TRBV5-4 to TRBJ2-5; 7 bases agree with TRBD1. This receptor was obtained from a woman in her forties or fifties who had recovered from COVID-19. CDR3 loop: CASSPFEKGAQETQYF. CDR3 DNA sequence: TGTGCCAGCAGCCCGTTTGAGAAGGGGGCCCAAGAGACCCAGTACTTC.